The clone carrying this T cell receptor (beta chain) was detected once. The sample originates from a study of cytomegalovirus exposure and HLA in healthy donors. Germline V lookup: CDR1 MNHEY, CDR2 SVGAGI. V lost 5 bases, J lost 4 bases, and 4 bases stayed unmatched. This CDR3 is built from 15 residues. PCR was performed using 60 Vbeta and 13 Jbeta primers. Source study methods: Later analysis identified tens of millions of unique TCR beta chains, 9 million to 12 million shared. The method was immunoSEQ multiplex PCR; TCRdb's version includes in-frame clones alone and lacks a portion of them. The DNA was the basis for D and trimming; V, J and clone size are from that table. This table holds around 120,000 clones, roughly 70% found once.

The TCR originated in a man in his forties or fifties in good health and CMV-seropositive. The chain combines TRBV6-5 with TRBJ2-1, with 11 bases aligning to TRBD1. Sequenced input: PBMCs. The CDR3 protein is CASSLDRGPYNEQFF. Here the CDR3 DNA reads TGTGCCAGCAGTCTGGACAGGGGGCCTTACAATGAGCAGTTCTTC.